These 18 T cell receptor beta chains were sequenced from one sample in a study of a mutant IDH1 vaccine in newly diagnosed glioma. Which antigens these TCRs recognize remains unknown. The time point is: week 47, end of study. Topical imiquimod accompanied each vaccine dose, which consisted of 300 ug of mutant IDH1 20-mer peptide. Data came from immunoSEQ multiplex PCR; TCRdb stores just in-frame clones and leaves some out. Counted here are approximately 100,000 clones, roughly nine tenths occurring once; the ten biggest clones make up around 0.73%. Specimen: PBMCs, collected from a glioma patient whose treatment included an IDH1 peptide vaccine. All receptors come from a woman aged 50 to 60 with glioma.

The chain links TRBV27 to TRBJ2-1, with a possible D match to TRBD2 (6 bases). Germline assignment: CDR1 MNHEY and CDR2 SMNVEV (reference sequence). CDR3 size: 15 residues. V was shortened by 2 bases and J by 6 bases, with 14 bases between the two germline ends. CDR3 sequence: CASSLNPRGSNEQFF. The CDR3 nucleotides read TGTGCCAGCAGTTTAAATCCACGGGGGAGCAATGAGCAGTTCTTC.

The chain uses TRBV10-3 and TRBJ2-1; D not resolved. Germline CDR1 and CDR2: ENHRY and SYGVKD. The V end lost 6 bases, the J end lost 7 bases, and 7 bases lay between the germline ends. CDR3 length equals 11 residues. The CDR3 spells CAIRQVNEQFF. CDR3 nucleotide sequence: TGTGCCATCAGGCAGGTAAATGAGCAGTTCTTC.

The chain couples TRBV29-1 to TRBJ2-1, with D maybe TRBD2 (5 bases). Germline V gene data show CDR1 as SQVTM and CDR2 as ANQGSEA. The CDR3 has 14 residues. The V end lost 4 bases, the J end lost 8 bases, and 18 bases lay between the germline ends. The CDR3 region has the DNA TGCAGCGTTGGGTGGGTAGCGATGAAGGATGAGCAGTTCTTC. Protein product: CSVGWVAMKDEQFF.

This chain connects TRBV10-1 to TRBJ2-3; 8 bases fit TRBD2. The CDR3 has 16 amino acids. The V segment lost 2 bases and the J segment 3 bases; nucleotides outside the gene matches: 7. Germline-derived CDR1 and CDR2 are WNHNN and SYGVQD (reference sequence). The CDR3 sequence: CASSESGGIFTDTQYF. The CDR3 DNA sequence: TGCGCCAGCAGTGAGAGCGGGGGTATATTTACAGATACGCAGTATTTT.

This rearrangement joins TRBV5-6 to TRBJ1-2, with a weak D call TRBD1 (6 bases). CDR1 is SGHDT, CDR2 YYEEEE, per germline. The CDR3 is 14 amino acids. V lost 6 bases, J lost 1 base, and 13 bases lay in between. Here the CDR3 reads CASTWGPSNYGYTF. In DNA form, the CDR3 reads TGTGCCAGCACCTGGGGGCCGAGTAACTATGGCTACACCTTC.

Comment on this clone: One junction end disagrees with the germline gene, perhaps due to a read error. V usage is TRBV7-7 and J usage is TRBJ1-4; perhaps TRBD1 as D (6 bases). Per germline, CDR1 SSHAT and CDR2 FNYEAQ (reference sequence). The CDR3 length is 13 residues. CDR3 nucleotide sequence: TGTGCTAGCAGCTTAGTAGGGGGAGAAAAACTGTTTTTT. Protein sequence: CASSLVGGEKLFF. The full variable domain, with the rest looked up from reference TRBV7-7 and TRBJ1-4, is GAGVSQSPRYKVTKRGQDVTLRCDPISSHATLYWYQQALGQGPEFLTYFNYEAQPDKSGLPSDRFSAERPEGSISTLTIQRTEQRDSAMYRCASSLVGGEKLFFGSGTQLSVL.

CDR3 sequence (DNA): TGTGCCAGCAGTCCCCAGGGGGCCGCCGGGGAGCTGTTTTTT. It translates to CASSPQGAAGELFF. V is TRBV28 and J is TRBJ2-2; 8 nucleotides align to TRBD1. V lost 5 bases and J lost 6; bases outside the gene matches: 5. The germline gives CDR1 MDHEN, CDR2 SYDVKM. The CDR3 has 14 amino acids.

This clone was seen only a few times. The chain couples TRBV11-2 to TRBJ2-1; 8 bases are shared with TRBD2. CDR3 length: 15 residues. Trimming removed 1 base from V and 6 bases from J; junction bases left unmatched: 5. Germline V lookup: CDR1 SGHAT, CDR2 FQNNGV. Here the CDR3 reads CASSLVSAGANEQFF. The CDR3 DNA is TGTGCCAGCAGCTTAGTCTCAGCGGGAGCCAATGAGCAGTTCTTC.

This clone appeared once. The V call is TRBV28, the J call TRBJ2-7; D gene unclear. This CDR3 is 12 amino acids long. Germline V gene lookup returns CDR1 MDHEN and CDR2 SYDVKM. Trimming took 6 bases from V and 9 from J, leaving 15 bases between them. The CDR3 nucleotides are TGTGCCAGCAGGGTAGGGCAGAGCGTGCAGTACTTC. It yields the protein CASRVGQSVQYF. Variable domain in full (rest from reference TRBV28 and TRBJ2-7): DVKVTQSSRYLVKRTGEKVFLECVQDMDHENMFWYRQDPGLGLRLIYFSYDVKMKEKGDIPEGYSVSREKKERFSLILESASTNQTSMYLCASRVGQSVQYFGPGTRLTVT.

The genes are TRBV9 and TRBJ2-7; 8 positions match TRBD1. With 4 bases clipped from V and 2 bases from J, the junction kept 5 bases outside the gene matches. This CDR3 is built from 14 residues. The germline gives CDR1 SGDLS, CDR2 YYNGEE. DNA for the CDR3: TGTGCCAGCAGCCCTTGGGACAGGACCTACGAGCAGTACTTC. Translated: CASSPWDRTYEQYF.

V is TRBV4-1 and J is TRBJ1-5; 9 positions agree with TRBD1. The trim removed 6 bases at V and 4 bases at J, leaving 10 bases unmatched. The CDR3 consists of 16 residues. CDR1 is MGHRA and CDR2 is YSYEKL in the germline V gene. The CDR3 spells CASRPSGTGPNQPQHF. The CDR3 coding sequence is TGCGCCAGCAGGCCGAGCGGGACAGGGCCGAATCAGCCCCAGCATTTT.

This clone was detected only once. CDR3 coding DNA: TGTGCCAGCAGCCCCCACGGTGCGGGGGAGCAGTACTTC. Its protein is CASSPHGAGEQYF. The chain is built from TRBV7-9 and TRBJ2-5; 7 positions agree with TRBD2. Germline-derived CDR1 and CDR2 are SEHNR and FQNEAQ (reference sequence). V lost 5 bases to trimming and J lost 11 bases; unmatched junction nucleotides: 11. The CDR3 consists of 13 residues. Together with reference TRBV7-9 and TRBJ2-5, the CDR3 gives the full variable domain: DTGVSQNPRHKITKRGQNVTFRCDPISEHNRLYWYRQTLGQGPEFLTYFQNEAQLEKSRLLSDRFSAERPKGSFSTLEIQRTEQGDSAMYLCASSPHGAGEQYFGPGTRLLVL.

The chain uses TRBV27 and TRBJ2-7; possible D gene TRBD2, 6 bases. This CDR3 spans 15 amino acids. In germline, CDR1 is MNHEY, CDR2 SMNVEV (reference sequence). Trimming shortened V by 2 bases and J by 4 bases, and 15 bases separated the two germline ends. The CDR3 is CASSLDGGVMYEQYF. DNA for the CDR3: TGTGCCAGCAGTTTAGACGGGGGTGTAATGTACGAGCAGTACTTC.

The chain joins TRBV6-5 to TRBJ1-1; 8 bases match TRBD1. V was clipped by 5 bases and J by 7 bases; unmatched bases: 6. Germline values: CDR1 MNHEY, CDR2 SVGAGI. This CDR3 is built from 13 residues. The DNA for the CDR3 is TGTGCCAGCAGTCGGGACAGGTTGAATGAAGCTTTCTTT. It yields the protein CASSRDRLNEAFF.

The chain recombines TRBV5-1 with TRBJ2-1, with D unresolved. Germline assignment: CDR1 SGHRS and CDR2 YFSETQ. The V and J ends lost 0 bases and 5 bases respectively, with 12 bases between them. The CDR3 is 15 amino acids. CDR3 nucleotides: TGCGCCAGCAGCTTGGCCCCGGTGGCAGACAATGAGCAGTTCTTC. Encoded protein: CASSLAPVADNEQFF.

Only one count was recorded for this clone. The chain couples TRBV28 to TRBJ1-5; D remains ambiguous. The CDR3 is 13 amino acids. CDR1 is MDHEN, CDR2 SYDVKM, per germline. The V gene lost 2 bases and the J gene lost 6 bases, with 8 bases spanning the gap. DNA of the CDR3: TGTGCCAGCAGTTTAGGGGTTAGTCAGCCCCAGCATTTT. Translated, it gives CASSLGVSQPQHF.

The chain joins TRBV9 to TRBJ2-1; possible D gene TRBD2, 6 bases. This CDR3 is built from 11 residues. V was pared by 4 bases and J by 10 bases, with 9 bases between. Germline CDR1 is SGDLS and CDR2 is YYNGEE. CDR3 bases: TGTGCCAGCAGCAGTGGAGGGGAGCAGTTCTTC. Protein product: CASSSGGEQFF.

The gene calls are TRBV6-5 and TRBJ2-2; no reliable D call. This CDR3 comprises 11 residues. V was cut by 11 bases and J by 1 base, with 5 bases left in between. Germline-derived CDR1 and CDR2 are MNHEY and SVGAGI. The CDR3 region has the DNA TGTGCCTCGAAGAACACCGGGGAGCTGTTTTTT. Its translation is CASKNTGELFF.